Included here is one T cell receptor (beta chain) sequence, with context. Its target is not known. Graft material was processed, releasing intraepithelial and lamina propria lymphocytes. This sample stems from a study of graft-versus-host responses after intestinal transplantation. Study-wide background: Anti-thymocyte globulin induction, then tacrolimus and steroids for two to four years, went to all recipients.

The assay was immunoSEQ multiplex PCR, and TCRdb's table has in-frame clones only and misses some. The data show tens of thousands of clones, around 78% seen once. Unmatched junction bases numbered 15, after V lost 9 bases and J lost 2 bases. The length of the CDR3 is 17 residues. Germline V gene sequence: CDR1 LGHNT, CDR2 FRNRAP. General study findings and limits: Patients who carried graft-donor T cell macrochimerism also had high graft-versus-host to host-versus-graft clonal ratios in their allografts. Recipient-marrow GvH clones were detected, some having first appeared in ileum or blood.

Sample: ileum tissue, taken 12 days after intestinal transplant. This receptor was obtained from a human patient who received an intestinal transplant, so some T cells may come from the graft donor. The chain is built from TRBV12-5 and TRBJ2-3, with TRBD2 matching over 9 bases. The CDR3 here is CASSGTSLSPHTDTQYF. For the CDR3, the DNA is TGTGCTAGCAGCGGGACTAGCTTATCCCCCCACACAGATACGCAGTATTTT. The variable domain in full, completed from reference TRBV12-5 and TRBJ2-3, reads DARVTQTPRHKVTEMGQEVTMRCQPILGHNTVFWYRQTMMQGLELLAYFRNRAPLDDSGMPKDRFSAEMPDATLATLKIQPSEPRDSAVYFCASSGTSLSPHTDTQYFGPGTRLTVL.